What follows are 18 T cell receptor beta chains derived from one specimen sequenced in a study of shared clonotypes between healthy human individuals. TCRdb's table, derived via immunoSEQ multiplex PCR, lists solely in-frame clones and lacks some. The data hold hundreds of thousands of clones, with around 96% observed a single time. Naive CD8 populations comprised CD45RO-negative cells positively selected for CCR7, excluding terminally differentiated effector memory CD45RA+ cells. The sample comprised naive CD8+ T cells sorted from blood. These receptors were collected from a man aged 25 to 40 in good health.

The chain couples TRBV11-2 to TRBJ2-1; TRBD2 agrees at 10 bases. There are 15 residues in the CDR3. The V segment lost 4 bases and the J segment 5 bases; nucleotides outside the gene matches: 5. The V gene's germline CDR1 is SGHAT and CDR2 FQNNGV. The DNA for the CDR3 is TGTGCCAGCAGCTCCCTAGCGGGAGTCAACAATGAGCAGTTCTTC. It specifies CASSSLAGVNNEQFF.

The rearrangement links TRBV9 to TRBJ2-1, with 7 bases lining up with TRBD2. Germline V gene sequence: CDR1 SGDLS, CDR2 YYNGEE. The CDR3 runs 16 residues. The junction had 11 bases not matched to a gene; V was cut back by 3 bases and J by 5 bases. CDR3 amino acids: CASSAEREERNNEQFF. CDR3 sequence (DNA): TGTGCCAGCAGCGCGGAGCGGGAAGAAAGGAACAATGAGCAGTTCTTC.

The table lists this clone with a count of one. V gene TRBV29-1 combines with J gene TRBJ2-7, with D perhaps being TRBD1 or TRBD2 (5 bases each). The CDR3 totals 13 residues. Trimming pared 4 bases from V and 4 bases from J, leaving 14 bases between. Germline V CDR1 and CDR2: SQVTM, ANQGSEA. The CDR3: CSVAGGLAYEQYF. The CDR3 DNA reads TGCAGCGTTGCTGGGGGTCTAGCTTACGAGCAGTACTTC.

The chain carries TRBV2 and TRBJ2-1; 10 bases fit TRBD2. There are 16 residues in the CDR3. The ends lost 0 bases at V and 8 bases at J; junction bases unmatched: 7. Germline V CDR1 and CDR2: SNHLY, FYNNEI. The CDR3 sequence is CASSEAAGTSVDEQFF. CDR3 sequence (DNA): TGTGCCAGCAGTGAAGCGGCCGGGACTAGCGTCGATGAGCAGTTCTTC.

Here the CDR3 reads CASGGAGEKLFF. The CDR3 bases are TGTGCCAGTGGTGGCGCGGGAGAAAAACTGTTTTTT. V gene TRBV19 combines with J gene TRBJ1-4, with D unresolved. Germline loops: CDR1 LNHDA, CDR2 SQIVND (reference sequence). CDR3 size: 12 residues. V was cut by 8 bases and J by 8 bases, with 12 bases left in between.

In its sample, this clone was seen once. The chain has TRBV6-9 and TRBJ2-2; D call uncertain. The germline CDR1 and CDR2 sequences are MNHGY and SVAAGI. V shed 6 bases and J shed 0 bases, with 11 bases lying between them. This CDR3 contains 15 residues. CDR3 loop: CASRGDLANTGELFF. CDR3 DNA sequence: TGTGCCAGCAGGGGCGACTTGGCGAACACCGGGGAGCTGTTTTTT.

The chain carries TRBV7-9 and TRBJ1-4; no firm D call. The length of the CDR3 is 13 residues. Trimming pared 5 bases from V and 5 bases from J, leaving 9 bases between. The V gene's germline CDR1 is SEHNR and CDR2 FQNEAQ (reference sequence). CDR3 sequence: CASSPKPNEKLFF. The CDR3 DNA sequence: TGTGCCAGCAGCCCCAAACCGAATGAAAAACTGTTTTTT.

This clone was counted a single time. The rearrangement joins TRBV7-2 to TRBJ2-3; 9 positions agree with TRBD2. The CDR3 extends over 15 amino acids. The germline CDR1 and CDR2 sequences are SGHTA and FQGNSA. Trimming cost V 3 bases and J 7 bases; bases outside gene matches: 8. CDR3 nucleotides: TGTGCCAGCAGCTTCGGCGGGAGGGCCTTGAATACGCAGTATTTT. The encoded protein is CASSFGGRALNTQYF.

The V gene is TRBV30, the J gene TRBJ2-1; 11 bases align to TRBD2. This CDR3 has 13 residues. With 5 bases clipped from V and 9 bases from J, the junction kept 6 bases outside the gene matches. The germline gives CDR1 GTSNPN, CDR2 SVGIG (reference sequence). In DNA, the CDR3 is TGTGCCTGGGCTAGCGGGAGGCTTTCTGAGCAGTTCTTC. Protein: CAWASGRLSEQFF. The full variable domain, completed using reference TRBV30 and TRBJ2-1, is SQTIHQWPATLVQPVGSPLSLECTVEGTSNPNLYWYRQAAGRGLQLLFYSVGIGQISSEVPQNLSASRPQDRQFILSSKKLLLSDSGFYLCAWASGRLSEQFFGPGTRLTVL.

Here the CDR3 reads CAWSSESYEQYF. Here the CDR3 DNA reads TGTGCCTGGAGTTCGGAAAGCTACGAGCAGTACTTC. This rearrangement joins TRBV30 to TRBJ2-7, with unresolved D. This CDR3 comprises 12 residues. Germline V gene lookup returns CDR1 GTSNPN and CDR2 SVGIG (reference sequence). Trimming removed 2 bases at V and 3 bases at J, with 8 bases between.

The J gene is TRBJ2-2, the V gene TRBV27, with 7 nucleotides matching TRBD2. CDR3 length: 18 amino acids. Germline CDR1 MNHEY, CDR2 SMNVEV (reference sequence). The trim removed 6 bases at V and 2 bases at J, leaving 15 bases unmatched. In DNA form, the CDR3 reads TGTGCCAGCAGCGGGTTAAAGAGGCTAGCGGCAAACACCGGGGAGCTGTTTTTT. Translation: CASSGLKRLAANTGELFF.

This chain uses TRBV5-5 with TRBJ1-5; D gene ambiguous. The CDR3 contains 15 residues. Germline V gives CDR1 SGHKS, CDR2 YYEKEE (reference sequence). The V end lost 4 bases, the J end lost 0 bases, and 11 bases lay between the germline ends. The CDR3 DNA reads TGTGCCAGCAGCCCCCGGGGAAATAGCAATCAGCCCCAGCATTTT. Translated: CASSPRGNSNQPQHF.

The chain employs TRBV29-1 and TRBJ1-2; 8 bases line up with TRBD1. Per germline, CDR1 SQVTM and CDR2 ANQGSEA. Germline trimming cut 6 bases from V and 2 bases from J; bases unmatched to any gene: 14. CDR3 length: 16 amino acids. The CDR3 DNA reads as TGCAGCGTCCTCCCTCTACAGGGGGAAAGGAACTATGGCTACACCTTC. Encoded protein: CSVLPLQGERNYGYTF.

Remarks on this clone: The same CDR3 is also encoded by other DNA sequences in this sample. The gene calls are TRBV5-6 and TRBJ2-7; a possible D gene is TRBD2 (6 bases). CDR3 length equals 11 residues. Germline V lookup: CDR1 SGHDT, CDR2 YYEEEE. Trimming removed 4 bases at V and 6 bases at J, with 8 bases between. CDR3 bases: TGTGCCAGCAGCCTGGGGGGCGAGCAGTACTTC. The encoded protein is CASSLGGEQYF.

The chain employs TRBV9 and TRBJ1-2; 7 bases align to TRBD1. Trimming took 3 bases from V and 8 from J; bases not matched to a gene: 13. Germline-derived CDR1 and CDR2 are SGDLS and YYNGEE. This CDR3 comprises 15 residues. This CDR3 reads CASSGGGAEGRGYTF. The CDR3 nucleotides read TGTGCCAGCAGCGGAGGGGGCGCGGAGGGACGCGGCTACACCTTC.

The chain employs TRBV6-1 and TRBJ2-4; tentatively, D is TRBD2 (5 bases). The length of the CDR3 is 14 residues. Germline CDR1 reads MNHNS; CDR2 reads SASEGT. V was clipped by 1 base and J by 8 bases, with 12 bases between them. CDR3 in DNA: TGTGCCAGCAGTGAAGGGAGTAGCGATTACATTCAGTACTTC. It codes for CASSEGSSDYIQYF.

This chain uses TRBV7-9 with TRBJ2-5; D might be TRBD2 (6 bases). CDR1 and CDR2 (germline): SEHNR, FQNEAQ (reference sequence). This CDR3 region has 13 residues. The V and J ends lost 5 bases and 0 bases respectively, with 7 bases between them. The CDR3 DNA reads TGTGCCAGCAGCCGGGACTACCAAGAGACCCAGTACTTC. Amino acids: CASSRDYQETQYF.

The CDR3 sequence is CASSEWGDTQYF. The CDR3 DNA follows: TGTGCCAGCAGTGAATGGGGTGATACGCAGTATTTT. V gene TRBV6-1 combines with J gene TRBJ2-3, with D hard to call. Trimming stripped 2 bases from V and 6 bases from J, with 6 bases between. CDR3 length equals 12 residues. The V gene's germline CDR1 is MNHNS and CDR2 SASEGT.